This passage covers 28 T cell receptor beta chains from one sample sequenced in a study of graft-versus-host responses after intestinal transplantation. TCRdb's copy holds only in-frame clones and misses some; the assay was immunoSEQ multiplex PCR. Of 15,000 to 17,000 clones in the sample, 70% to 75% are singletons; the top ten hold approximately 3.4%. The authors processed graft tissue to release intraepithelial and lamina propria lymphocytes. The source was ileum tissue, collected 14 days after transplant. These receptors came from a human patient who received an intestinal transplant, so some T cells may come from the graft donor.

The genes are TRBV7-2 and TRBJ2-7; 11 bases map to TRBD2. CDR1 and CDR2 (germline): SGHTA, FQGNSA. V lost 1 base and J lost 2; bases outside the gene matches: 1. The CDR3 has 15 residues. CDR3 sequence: CASSLGGLAAYEQYF. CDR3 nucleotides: TGTGCCAGCAGCTTAGGGGGACTAGCGGCCTACGAGCAGTACTTC. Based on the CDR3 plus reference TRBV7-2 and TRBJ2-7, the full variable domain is GAGVSQSPSNKVTEKGKDVELRCDPISGHTALYWYRQSLGQGLEFLIYFQGNSAPDKSGLPSDRFSAERTGGSVSTLTIQRTQQEDSAVYLCASSLGGLAAYEQYFGPGTRLTVT.

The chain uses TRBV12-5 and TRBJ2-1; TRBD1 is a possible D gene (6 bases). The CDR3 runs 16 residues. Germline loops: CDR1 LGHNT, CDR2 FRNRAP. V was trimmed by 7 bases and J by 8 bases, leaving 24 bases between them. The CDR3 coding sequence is TGTGCTAGTGAACCCACCACAGGGTATTACCGCCATGAGCAGTTCTTC. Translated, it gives CASEPTTGYYRHEQFF.

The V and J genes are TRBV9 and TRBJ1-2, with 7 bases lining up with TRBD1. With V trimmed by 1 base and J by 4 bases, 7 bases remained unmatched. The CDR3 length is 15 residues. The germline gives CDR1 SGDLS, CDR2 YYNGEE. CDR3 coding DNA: TGTGCCAGCAGCGTACCTCGGGAGGGGGCCTATGGCTACACCTTC. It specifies CASSVPREGAYGYTF. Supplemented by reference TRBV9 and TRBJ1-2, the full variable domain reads DSGVTQTPKHLITATGQRVTLRCSPRSGDLSVYWYQQSLDQGLQFLIQYYNGEERAKGNILERFSAQQFPDLHSELNLSSLELGDSALYFCASSVPREGAYGYTFGSGTRLTVV.

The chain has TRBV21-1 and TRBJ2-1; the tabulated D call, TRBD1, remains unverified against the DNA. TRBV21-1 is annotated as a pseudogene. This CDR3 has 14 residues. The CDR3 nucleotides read TGTGCCAGCAGCTCTCAGGGGGCCTACAATGAGCAGTTCTTC. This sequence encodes CASSSQGAYNEQFF.

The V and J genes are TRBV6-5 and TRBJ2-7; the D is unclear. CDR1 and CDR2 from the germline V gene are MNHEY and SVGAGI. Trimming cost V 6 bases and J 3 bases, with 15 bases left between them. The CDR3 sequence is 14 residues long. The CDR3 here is CASRPAQTSYEQYF. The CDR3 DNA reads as TGTGCCAGCAGACCGGCCCAGACAAGCTACGAGCAGTACTTC.

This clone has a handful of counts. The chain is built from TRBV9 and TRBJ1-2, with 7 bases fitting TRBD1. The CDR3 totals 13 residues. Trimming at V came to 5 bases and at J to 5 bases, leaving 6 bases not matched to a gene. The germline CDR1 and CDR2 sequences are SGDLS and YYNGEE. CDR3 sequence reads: CASRRDRAYGYTF. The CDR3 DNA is TGTGCCAGCAGAAGAGACAGGGCTTATGGCTACACCTTC.

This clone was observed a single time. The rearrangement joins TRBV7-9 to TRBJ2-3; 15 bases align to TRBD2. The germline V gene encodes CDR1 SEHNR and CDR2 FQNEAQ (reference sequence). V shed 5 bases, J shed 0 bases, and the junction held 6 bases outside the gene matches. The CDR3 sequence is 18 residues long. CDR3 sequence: CASSLGLAGGVSTDTQYF. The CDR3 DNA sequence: TGTGCCAGCAGCCTGGGACTAGCGGGGGGTGTAAGCACAGATACGCAGTATTTT.

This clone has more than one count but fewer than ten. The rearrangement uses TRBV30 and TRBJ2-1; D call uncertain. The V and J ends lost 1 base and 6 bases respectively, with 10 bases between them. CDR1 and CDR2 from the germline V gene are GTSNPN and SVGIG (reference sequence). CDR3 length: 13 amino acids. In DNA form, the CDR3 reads TGTGCCTGGAGTGCCTCGTCGGGCAATGAGCAGTTCTTC. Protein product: CAWSASSGNEQFF.

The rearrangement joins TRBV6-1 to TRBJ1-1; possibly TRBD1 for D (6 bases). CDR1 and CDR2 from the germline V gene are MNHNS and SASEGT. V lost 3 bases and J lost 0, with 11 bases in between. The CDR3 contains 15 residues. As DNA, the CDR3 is TGTGCCAGCAGTGACGGCAGGGGAATGAACACTGAAGCTTTCTTT. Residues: CASSDGRGMNTEAFF.

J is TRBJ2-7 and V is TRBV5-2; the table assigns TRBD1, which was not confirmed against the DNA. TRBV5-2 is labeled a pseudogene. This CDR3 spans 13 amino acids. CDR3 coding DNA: TGTGCCAGCAGCCGTACAACAGGGGCCGAGCAGTACTTC. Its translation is CASSRTTGAEQYF.

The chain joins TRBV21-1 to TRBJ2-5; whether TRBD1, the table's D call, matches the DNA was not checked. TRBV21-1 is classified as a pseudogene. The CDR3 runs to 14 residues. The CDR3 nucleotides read TGTGCCAGAGTTTTTAACAGGGGGCGGGAGACCCAGTACTTC. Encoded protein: CARVFNRGRETQYF.

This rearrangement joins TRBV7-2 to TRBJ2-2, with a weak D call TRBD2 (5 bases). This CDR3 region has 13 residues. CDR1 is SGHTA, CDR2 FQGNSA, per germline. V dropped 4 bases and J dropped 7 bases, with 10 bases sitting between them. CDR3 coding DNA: TGTGCCAGCAGCTCGTTAGCGATCGGGGAGCTGTTTTTT. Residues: CASSSLAIGELFF.

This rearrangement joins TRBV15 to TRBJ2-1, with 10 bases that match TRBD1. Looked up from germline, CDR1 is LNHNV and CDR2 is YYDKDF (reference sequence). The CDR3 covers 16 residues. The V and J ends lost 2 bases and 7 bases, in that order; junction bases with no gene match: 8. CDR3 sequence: CATSRIKTGGLNEQFF. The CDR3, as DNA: TGTGCCACCAGCAGAATAAAGACAGGGGGCCTGAATGAGCAGTTCTTC.

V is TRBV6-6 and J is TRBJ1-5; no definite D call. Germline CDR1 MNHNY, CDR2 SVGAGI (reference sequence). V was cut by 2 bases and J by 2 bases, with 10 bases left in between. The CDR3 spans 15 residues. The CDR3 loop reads CASSYANIGNQPQHF. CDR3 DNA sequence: TGTGCCAGCAGTTACGCGAATATCGGCAATCAGCCCCAGCATTTT.

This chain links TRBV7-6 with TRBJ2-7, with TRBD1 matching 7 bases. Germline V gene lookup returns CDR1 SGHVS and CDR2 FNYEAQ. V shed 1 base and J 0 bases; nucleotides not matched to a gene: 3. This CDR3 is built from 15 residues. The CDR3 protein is CASSLEQGSSYEQYF. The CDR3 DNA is TGTGCCAGCAGCTTAGAACAGGGGTCCTCCTACGAGCAGTACTTC.

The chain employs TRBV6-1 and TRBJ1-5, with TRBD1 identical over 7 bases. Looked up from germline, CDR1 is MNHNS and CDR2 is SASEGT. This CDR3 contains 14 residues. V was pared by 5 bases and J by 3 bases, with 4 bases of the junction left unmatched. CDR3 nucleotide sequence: TGTGCCAGCAGTAGGGGGCTTGCCAATCAGCCCCAGCATTTT. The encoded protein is CASSRGLANQPQHF.

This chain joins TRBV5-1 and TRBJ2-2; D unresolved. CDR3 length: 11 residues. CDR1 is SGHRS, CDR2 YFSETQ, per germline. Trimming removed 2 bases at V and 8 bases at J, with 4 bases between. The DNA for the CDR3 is TGCGCCAGCAGCTTTTCGGGGGAGCTGTTTTTT. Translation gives CASSFSGELFF.

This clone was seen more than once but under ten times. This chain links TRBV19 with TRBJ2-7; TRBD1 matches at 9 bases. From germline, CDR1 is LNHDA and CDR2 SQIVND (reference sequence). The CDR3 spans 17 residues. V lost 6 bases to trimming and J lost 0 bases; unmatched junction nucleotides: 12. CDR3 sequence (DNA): TGTGCCAGTAGCTGGGGGTCTGGACAGGGGTTCTCCTACGAGCAGTACTTC. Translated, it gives CASSWGSGQGFSYEQYF.

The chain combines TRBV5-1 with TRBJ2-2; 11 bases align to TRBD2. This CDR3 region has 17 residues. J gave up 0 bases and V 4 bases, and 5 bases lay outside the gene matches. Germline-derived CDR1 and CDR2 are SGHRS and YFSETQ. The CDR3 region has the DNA TGCGCCAGCAGCCTACTAGCGGGGGCGACGAACACCGGGGAGCTGTTTTTT. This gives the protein CASSLLAGATNTGELFF.

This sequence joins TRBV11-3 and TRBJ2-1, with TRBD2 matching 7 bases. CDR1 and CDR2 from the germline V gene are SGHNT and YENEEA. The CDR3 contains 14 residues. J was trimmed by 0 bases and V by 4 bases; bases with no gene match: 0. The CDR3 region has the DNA TGTGCCAGCAGCTGGACTAGCTCCTACAATGAGCAGTTCTTC. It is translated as CASSWTSSYNEQFF.

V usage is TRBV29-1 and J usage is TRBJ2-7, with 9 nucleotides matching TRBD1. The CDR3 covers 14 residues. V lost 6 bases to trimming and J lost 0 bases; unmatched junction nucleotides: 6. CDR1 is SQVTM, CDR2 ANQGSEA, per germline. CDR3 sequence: CSVGVTGGSYEQYF. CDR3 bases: TGCAGCGTCGGTGTGACAGGGGGCTCCTACGAGCAGTACTTC.

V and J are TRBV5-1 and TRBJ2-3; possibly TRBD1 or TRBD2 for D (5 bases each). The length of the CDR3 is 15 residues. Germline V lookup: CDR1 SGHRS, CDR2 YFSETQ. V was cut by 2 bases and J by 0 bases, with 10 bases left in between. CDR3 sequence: CASSLGTTSTDTQYF. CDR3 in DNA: TGCGCCAGCAGCTTAGGGACGACTAGCACAGATACGCAGTATTTT.

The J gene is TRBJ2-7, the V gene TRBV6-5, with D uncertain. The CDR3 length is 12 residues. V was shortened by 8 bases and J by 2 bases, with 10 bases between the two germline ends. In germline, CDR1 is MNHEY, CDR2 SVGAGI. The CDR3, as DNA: TGTGCCAGCGGCCAAGGACCCTACGAGCAGTACTTC. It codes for CASGQGPYEQYF.

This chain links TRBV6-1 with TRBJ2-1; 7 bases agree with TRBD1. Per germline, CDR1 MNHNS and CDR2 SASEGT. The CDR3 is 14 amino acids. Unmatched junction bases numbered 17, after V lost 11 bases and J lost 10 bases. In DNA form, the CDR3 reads TGTGCCCATAAACCCGGAGAGACAGGGATGGAGCAGTTCTTC. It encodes CAHKPGETGMEQFF.

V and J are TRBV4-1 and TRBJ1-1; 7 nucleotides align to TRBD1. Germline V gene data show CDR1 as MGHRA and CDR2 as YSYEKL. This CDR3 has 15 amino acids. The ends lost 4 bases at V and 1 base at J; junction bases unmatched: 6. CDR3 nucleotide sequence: TGCGCCAGCAGCCTATGGACAGGTACGAACACTGAAGCTTTCTTT. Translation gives CASSLWTGTNTEAFF.

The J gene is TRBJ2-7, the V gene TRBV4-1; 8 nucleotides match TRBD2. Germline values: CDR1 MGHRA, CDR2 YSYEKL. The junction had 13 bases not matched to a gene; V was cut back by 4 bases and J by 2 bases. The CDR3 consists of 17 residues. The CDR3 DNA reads TGCGCCAGCAGCCTCCCCGGGGGGGGCCCCCAAACCTACGAGCAGTACTTC. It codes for CASSLPGGGPQTYEQYF.

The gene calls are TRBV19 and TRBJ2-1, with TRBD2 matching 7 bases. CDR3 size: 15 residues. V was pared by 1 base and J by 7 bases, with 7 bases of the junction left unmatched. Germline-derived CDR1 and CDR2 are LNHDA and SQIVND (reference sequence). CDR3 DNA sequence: TGTGCCAGTAGTATAGCTGCGGGAGCACGGAATGAGCAGTTCTTC. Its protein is CASSIAAGARNEQFF.

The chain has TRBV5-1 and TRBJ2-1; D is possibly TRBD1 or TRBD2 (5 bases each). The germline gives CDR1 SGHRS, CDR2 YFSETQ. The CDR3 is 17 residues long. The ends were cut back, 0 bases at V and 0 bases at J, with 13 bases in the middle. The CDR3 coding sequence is TGCGCCAGCAGCTTGGGGGGGACGACCAGCTCCTACAATGAGCAGTTCTTC. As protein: CASSLGGTTSSYNEQFF. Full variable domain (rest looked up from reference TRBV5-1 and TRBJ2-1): KAGVTQTPRYLIKTRGQQVTLSCSPISGHRSVSWYQQTPGQGLQFLFEYFSETQRNKGNFPGRFSGRQFSNSRSEMNVSTLELGDSALYLCASSLGGTTSSYNEQFFGPGTRLTVL.